The 30 T cell receptor beta chains below come from one sample, sequenced in a study of blood T cell repertoires in COVID-19 (dated by TCRdb to 2020 to 2022). The protocol used for the library was the immunoSEQ multiplex PCR assay. This is the immuneACCESS table as TCRdb keeps it, with only in-frame sequences that have V and J called. A part of the clones is gone; compared with another copy, unresolved V genes explain less than half, and the rest is unexplained. A total of roughly 200,000 clones appear in this sample, roughly 85% of them only once. The top ten clones comprise 3% to 3.5% of the sample. Sequenced sample: peripheral blood. The source of these receptors is a man aged 55 to 70 with acute or convalescent COVID-19.

V usage is TRBV7-9 and J usage is TRBJ1-6, with D possibly matching TRBD1 (6 bases). The CDR3 has 16 amino acids. Germline V gene sequence: CDR1 SEHNR, CDR2 FQNEAQ (reference sequence). V lost 4 bases and J lost 2, with 12 bases in between. The CDR3 nucleotides are TGTGCCAGCAGCTCCCATGGGGGCCCCTATAATTCACCCCTCCACTTT. It encodes CASSSHGGPYNSPLHF.

Here the CDR3 DNA reads TGTGCCAGCAGCTACGACTACTCCTACGAGCAGTACTTC. It encodes CASSYDYSYEQYF. The rearrangement links TRBV6-6 to TRBJ2-7, with D perhaps TRBD2 (5 bases). Per germline, CDR1 MNHNY and CDR2 SVGAGI (reference sequence). This CDR3 region has 13 residues. Trimming took 6 bases from V and 0 from J, leaving 9 bases between them.

The chain is built from TRBV4-1 and TRBJ2-4; possible D gene TRBD1, 6 bases. V was clipped by 0 bases and J by 2 bases, with 17 bases between them. Germline V gene sequence: CDR1 MGHRA, CDR2 YSYEKL. The CDR3 extends over 18 amino acids. CDR3 bases: TGCGCCAGCAGCCAAGATCGACAGGACCCTGGGACCAAAAACATTCAGTACTTC. This sequence encodes CASSQDRQDPGTKNIQYF.

V gene TRBV4-1 combines with J gene TRBJ2-1; TRBD2 matches at 13 bases. Germline CDR1 reads MGHRA; CDR2 reads YSYEKL. Trimming cost V 0 bases and J 8 bases; bases outside gene matches: 7. This CDR3 is 17 amino acids long. This chain's CDR3 is CASSQEGLAGPQDEQFF. CDR3 DNA sequence: TGCGCCAGCAGCCAAGAGGGACTAGCGGGACCCCAGGATGAGCAGTTCTTC.

V and J are TRBV18 and TRBJ2-7; the match to TRBD2 covers 9 bases. The V segment lost 4 bases and the J segment 0 bases; nucleotides outside the gene matches: 1. In germline, CDR1 is KGHSH, CDR2 LQKENI. This CDR3 has 14 amino acids. The DNA for the CDR3 is TGTGCCAGCTCACTTAGCGGGAGCTCCTACGAGCAGTACTTC. This translates into CASSLSGSSYEQYF.

This clone was picked up one time. The V gene is TRBV28, the J gene TRBJ1-2; 11 bases match TRBD1. Germline CDR1 reads MDHEN; CDR2 reads SYDVKM. J was trimmed by 4 bases and V by 4 bases; bases with no gene match: 5. The CDR3 has 15 amino acids. CDR3 amino acids: CASSSRDRGTYGYTF. For the CDR3, the DNA is TGTGCCAGCAGTTCCCGGGACAGGGGGACCTATGGCTACACCTTC.

The chain recombines TRBV2 with TRBJ2-7; D uncertain. V lost 8 bases, J lost 4 bases, and 6 bases lay in between. Germline V gene data show CDR1 as SNHLY and CDR2 as FYNNEI. The CDR3 has 10 amino acids. The CDR3 sequence is CASLRYEQYF. The CDR3 DNA follows: TGTGCCAGCCTCAGGTACGAGCAGTACTTC. Complete variable domain (other parts from reference TRBV2 and TRBJ2-7): EPEVTQTPSHQVTQMGQEVILRCVPISNHLYFYWYRQILGQKVEFLVSFYNNEISEKSEIFDDQFSVERPDGSNFTLKIRSTKLEDSAMYFCASLRYEQYFGPGTRLTVT.

The chain couples TRBV2 to TRBJ2-1; 12 nucleotides match TRBD1. This CDR3 region has 14 residues. V lost 6 bases and J lost 9; bases outside the gene matches: 6. From germline, CDR1 is SNHLY and CDR2 FYNNEI. CDR3 coding DNA: TGTGCCAGCAGAACCGGGACAGGGGGCAGTGAGCAGTTCTTC. Amino acids: CASRTGTGGSEQFF.

This clone was seen only once. CDR3: CASTGGNRNTGELFF. The CDR3 DNA is TGTGCCAGCACCGGGGGGAATAGAAACACCGGGGAGCTGTTTTTT. The rearrangement links TRBV7-9 to TRBJ2-2, with 7 bases lining up with TRBD2. CDR1 SEHNR and CDR2 FQNEAQ come from the germline V gene (reference sequence). Trimming took 7 bases from V and 2 from J; bases not matched to a gene: 7. This CDR3 contains 15 residues.

This rearrangement joins TRBV11-2 to TRBJ2-2; possible D gene TRBD1, 6 bases. The germline CDR1 and CDR2 sequences are SGHAT and FQNNGV. CDR3 length equals 16 residues. V was pared by 1 base and J by 6 bases, with 15 bases between. The CDR3 bases are TGTGCCAGCAGCTTAGTTCGTCTACAGGGCCCCGGGGAGCTGTTTTTT. Its protein is CASSLVRLQGPGELFF.

This clone was seen only once. This sequence joins TRBV24-1 and TRBJ1-5; 9 bases are a match to TRBD1. V shed 4 bases and J 7 bases; nucleotides not matched to a gene: 7. The germline gives CDR1 KGHDR, CDR2 SFDVKD. The CDR3 has 15 amino acids. CDR3: CATSDSGTGRQPQHF. CDR3 in DNA: TGTGCCACCAGTGACTCCGGGACAGGGAGACAGCCCCAGCATTTT.

The chain recombines TRBV10-3 with TRBJ2-3; D gene ambiguous. Germline V lookup: CDR1 ENHRY, CDR2 SYGVKD. Trimming took 0 bases from V and 0 from J, leaving 7 bases between them. The CDR3 spans 15 residues. The CDR3 sequence is CAISESELSTDTQYF. In nucleotides, the CDR3 is TGTGCCATCAGTGAGTCGGAGCTGAGCACAGATACGCAGTATTTT.

The V and J genes are TRBV25-1 and TRBJ2-3, with D maybe TRBD2 (6 bases). Trimming cost V 2 bases and J 3 bases, with 12 bases left between them. In germline, CDR1 is MGHDK, CDR2 SYGVNS. The CDR3 covers 15 residues. The CDR3 sequence: CASSEPGGATDTQYF. CDR3 in DNA: TGTGCCAGCAGTGAACCTGGCGGGGCGACAGATACGCAGTATTTT. Combining the CDR3 with reference TRBV25-1 and TRBJ2-3 gives the whole variable domain EADIYQTPRYLVIGTGKKITLECSQTMGHDKMYWYQQDPGMELHLIHYSYGVNSTEKGDLSSESTVSRIRTEHFPLTLESARPSHTSQYLCASSEPGGATDTQYFGPGTRLTVL.

There are a few counts of this clone. The chain is built from TRBV2 and TRBJ1-4; a weak D match, TRBD1 (5 bases). Germline-derived CDR1 and CDR2 are SNHLY and FYNNEI. There are 14 residues in the CDR3. The V end lost 8 bases, the J end lost 4 bases, and 14 bases lay between the germline ends. The CDR3 DNA reads TGTGCCAGCGAAGAGACAGCTCTTAATGAAAAACTGTTTTTT. This gives the protein CASEETALNEKLFF. The complete variable domain, with remaining parts taken from reference TRBV2 and TRBJ1-4, reads EPEVTQTPSHQVTQMGQEVILRCVPISNHLYFYWYRQILGQKVEFLVSFYNNEISEKSEIFDDQFSVERPDGSNFTLKIRSTKLEDSAMYFCASEETALNEKLFFGSGTQLSVL.

This clone appeared a few times. The chain has TRBV28 and TRBJ2-7; 8 nucleotides align to TRBD1. The V gene's germline CDR1 is MDHEN and CDR2 SYDVKM. This CDR3 spans 10 amino acids. The V gene end was trimmed by 10 bases and the J gene end by 9 bases; junction bases not matched to a gene: 5. The DNA of the CDR3 is TGTGCCACCGGACAGGGAAGGCAGTACTTC. Residues: CATGQGRQYF.

The chain joins TRBV2 to TRBJ1-5; the D is unclear. V lost 6 bases and J lost 0, with 12 bases in between. Germline values: CDR1 SNHLY, CDR2 FYNNEI. The CDR3 runs 15 residues. The CDR3 sequence: CASRASDYSNQPQHF. The CDR3 coding sequence is TGTGCCAGCAGGGCTTCAGATTATAGCAATCAGCCCCAGCATTTT. The full variable domain, rest sourced from reference TRBV2 and TRBJ1-5, is EPEVTQTPSHQVTQMGQEVILRCVPISNHLYFYWYRQILGQKVEFLVSFYNNEISEKSEIFDDQFSVERPDGSNFTLKIRSTKLEDSAMYFCASRASDYSNQPQHFGDGTRLSIL.

This clone was seen a handful of times. This rearrangement joins TRBV28 to TRBJ2-7; 10 bases map to TRBD1. The CDR3 is made up of 15 amino acids. Germline CDR1 and CDR2: MDHEN and SYDVKM. Trimming cost V 7 bases and J 6 bases; bases outside gene matches: 12. CDR3 DNA sequence: TGTGCCAGCACCTACGGAGGGACAGGGGCCTCCGAGCAGTACTTC. Its protein is CASTYGGTGASEQYF.

This clone was recorded many times. The J gene is TRBJ2-2, the V gene TRBV4-2, with D perhaps matching TRBD2 (5 bases). The V gene's germline CDR1 is LGHNA and CDR2 YNFKEQ. The length of the CDR3 is 17 residues. The V end was cut by 0 bases, the J end by 5 bases, with 16 bases between. The CDR3 DNA is TGTGCCAGCAGCCAAGAAGTGGCAGTGGAGGATACCGGGGAGCTGTTTTTT. This gives the protein CASSQEVAVEDTGELFF.

The chain employs TRBV5-6 and TRBJ2-3; TRBD2 matches 13 bases. The V gene's germline CDR1 is SGHDT and CDR2 YYEEEE. Trimming took 5 bases from V and 7 from J; bases not matched to a gene: 7. CDR3 length: 15 residues. This CDR3 is CASSRTSGSSYTQYF. The CDR3 DNA follows: TGTGCCAGCAGTCGGACTAGCGGGAGTTCATATACGCAGTATTTT.

The chain recombines TRBV27 with TRBJ2-1; a weak D match, TRBD2 (5 bases). Trimming took 3 bases from V and 3 from J, leaving 15 bases between them. The germline V gene has CDR1 MNHEY and CDR2 SMNVEV (reference sequence). The CDR3 sequence is 16 residues long. The CDR3 sequence is CASSLREARLYNEQFF. Here the CDR3 DNA reads TGTGCCAGCAGTTTGAGGGAAGCGCGCCTCTACAATGAGCAGTTCTTC.

V is TRBV6-2 or TRBV6-3 and J is TRBJ1-1, with D possibly TRBD1 on 5 matching bases. Germline values: CDR1 MNHEY, CDR2 SVGEGT. The CDR3 is 16 residues long. Trimming cost V 0 bases and J 3 bases, with 14 bases left between them. The CDR3 here is CASSYSRLGGDTEAFF. CDR3 nucleotide sequence: TGTGCCAGCAGTTACTCCCGCCTTGGGGGGGACACTGAAGCTTTCTTT.

The chain joins TRBV7-9 to TRBJ2-2; TRBD2 is a possible D gene (6 bases). CDR3 size: 15 residues. V dropped 6 bases and J dropped 5 bases, with 16 bases sitting between them. CDR1 is SEHNR and CDR2 is FQNEAQ in the germline V gene (reference sequence). In DNA form, the CDR3 reads TGTGCCAGCAGGACCGGCGGAGGGATAACCGGGGAGCTGTTTTTT. Translated: CASRTGGGITGELFF.

In this sample, this clone turned up a few times. The chain is built from TRBV4-1 and TRBJ2-5; tentative D call: TRBD2 (6 bases). Germline V gene data show CDR1 as MGHRA and CDR2 as YSYEKL. This CDR3 has 17 amino acids. V was shortened by 0 bases and J by 5 bases, with 19 bases between the two germline ends. The CDR3 protein is CASSQDTLSGGGETQYF. The CDR3 DNA reads as TGCGCCAGCAGCCAAGATACTCTGTCCGGGGGAGGCGAGACCCAGTACTTC.

For the CDR3, the DNA is TGCGCCAGCAGCCCACCAGGAGGGCCCCTGGGCACTAATGAAAAACTGTTTTTT. This codes for CASSPPGGPLGTNEKLFF. The rearrangement uses TRBV4-1 and TRBJ1-4, with D unresolved. This CDR3 comprises 18 residues. The germline gives CDR1 MGHRA, CDR2 YSYEKL. Trimming cost V 4 bases and J 2 bases, with 20 bases left between them.

V gene TRBV5-1 combines with J gene TRBJ2-7, with a tentative D call TRBD2 (6 bases). The germline gives CDR1 SGHRS, CDR2 YFSETQ. V was pared by 0 bases and J by 0 bases, with 10 bases between. The CDR3 contains 15 residues. CDR3 region: CASSLESGLSYEQYF. CDR3 nucleotide sequence: TGCGCCAGCAGCTTGGAAAGCGGGCTCTCCTACGAGCAGTACTTC.

The J gene is TRBJ2-3, the V gene TRBV11-3; 10 positions agree with TRBD1. The CDR3 is 15 amino acids. Germline V gene data show CDR1 as SGHNT and CDR2 as YENEEA. The J segment lost 1 base and the V segment lost 5 bases, leaving 3 bases of the junction unmatched. The CDR3 spells CASSQGTGGTDTQYF. In DNA, the CDR3 is TGTGCCAGCAGCCAAGGGACAGGGGGCACAGATACGCAGTATTTT. Full variable domain (outside the CDR3, taken from reference TRBV11-3 and TRBJ2-3): EAGVVQSPRYKIIEKKQPVAFWCNPISGHNTLYWYLQNLGQGPELLIRYENEEAVDDSQLPKDRFSAERLKGVDSTLKIQPAELGDSAVYLCASSQGTGGTDTQYFGPGTRLTVL.

The CDR3 loop reads CASSSKRKDSPSTDTQYF. For the CDR3, the DNA is TGTGCCAGCAGTTCCAAAAGGAAGGACAGTCCTAGCACAGATACGCAGTATTTT. The chain uses TRBV27 and TRBJ2-3; possibly TRBD1 for D (6 bases). V lost 4 bases and J 0 bases, leaving 20 bases between the germline ends. This CDR3 comprises 18 residues. Looked up from germline, CDR1 is MNHEY and CDR2 is SMNVEV (reference sequence).

This clone was seen more than once but under ten times. This rearrangement joins TRBV2 to TRBJ2-1, with 7 bases that match TRBD2. The V segment lost 4 bases and the J segment 5 bases; nucleotides outside the gene matches: 8. CDR3 size: 15 residues. Germline assignment: CDR1 SNHLY and CDR2 FYNNEI. CDR3 nucleotides: TGTGCCAGCAGTGTTAGGCCTAGCGGAAACAATGAGCAGTTCTTC. Its protein product is CASSVRPSGNNEQFF.

The chain employs TRBV6-6 and TRBJ1-5; D possibly corresponds to TRBD1 (6 bases). CDR1 is MNHNY, CDR2 SVGAGI, per germline (reference sequence). This CDR3 has 17 residues. Between the trimmed V and J ends, which lost 5 bases and 0 bases, there was a span of 17 bases. Written as DNA, the CDR3 is TGTGCCAGCAGTCACACCGGGACGGGACATAGCAATCAGCCCCAGCATTTT. It is translated as CASSHTGTGHSNQPQHF.

V gene TRBV16 combines with J gene TRBJ2-2; maybe TRBD2 (6 bases). CDR3 length equals 19 residues. V was clipped by 2 bases and J by 4 bases, with 23 bases between them. CDR1 is KGHSY, CDR2 FQNENV, per germline. CDR3 sequence reads: CASSQTTPGRIGSTGELFF. In nucleotides, the CDR3 is TGTGCCAGCAGCCAAACGACTCCCGGACGTATCGGGAGCACCGGGGAGCTGTTTTTT.